This T cell receptor (beta chain) was obtained from a study of radiotherapy plus CTLA-4 blockade in lung cancer. Study summary: Objective responses were observed in less than 20% of patients, and disease control was achieved by over 30%. Whole-study results and caveats: Researchers report tumor-derived TCR clones expanding in blood after radiotherapy plus ipilimumab. Reports state that early shifts in blood T cell clones, with interferon-beta, best predicted response.

Patients with chemo-refractory metastatic non-small-cell lung cancer received focal radiation plus CTLA-4 blockade with ipilimumab. Libraries were prepared by immunoSEQ multiplex PCR; TCRdb keeps only in-frame clonotypes and omits some of them. The sample lists 100,000 to 150,000 clones, about 90% occurring once. This CDR3 comprises 15 residues. V lost 5 bases and J lost 2; bases outside the gene matches: 9. Germline CDR1 is SGHNT and CDR2 is YYREEE (reference sequence). A word on this clone: Its cognate antigen is unknown.

The chain couples TRBV5-4 to TRBJ2-7, with 8 bases aligning to TRBD1. Material: peripheral blood, obtained from a patient treated with radiotherapy plus ipilimumab. The clonotype was recovered from a human donor with non-small cell lung cancer that progressed on radiotherapy plus ipilimumab. In DNA, the CDR3 is TGTGCCAGCAGTTTTCAGGGGGCCATTACCTACGAGCAGTACTTC. This sequence encodes CASSFQGAITYEQYF.